The 22 T cell receptor beta chains listed next were all sequenced from one sample in a study of CD8 T cells in ankylosing spondylitis. TCRdb re-called the 5' RACE reads through MiXCR, storing one row per CDR3 protein. The profile covers 470,000 or so distinct CDR3 sequences, with roughly a quarter appearing a single time and 0.75% to 0.9% taken by the ten largest. General observations from the study: Made up of about eight highly homologous variants, a TCR beta motif appeared characteristic of ankylosing spondylitis blood.

These receptors lack a known antigen. Sequencing input: blood, either unsorted or a sorted T cell fraction (not recorded which). The receptors stem from a male donor with ankylosing spondylitis.

Written as DNA, the CDR3 is TGTGCCAGCAGCTTGGACTACGGCGGAACCGGGGAGCTGTTTTTT. The encoded protein is CASSLDYGGTGELFF. The V call is TRBV7-2, the J call TRBJ2-2; possibly TRBD2 for D (6 bases). Germline CDR1 and CDR2: SGHTA and FQGNSA. V was clipped by 3 bases and J by 5 bases, with 13 bases between them. The CDR3 spans 15 residues.

This clonotype was seen more than once but under ten times. The chain couples TRBV27 to TRBJ1-4; TRBD1 agrees at 9 bases. This CDR3 region has 16 residues. V dropped 5 bases and J dropped 4; count of bases not matched to a gene: 8. Germline V gene data show CDR1 as MNHEY and CDR2 as SMNVEV (reference sequence). This CDR3 reads CASSKQQGAGNEKLFF. The CDR3 nucleotides read TGTGCCAGCAGTAAACAACAGGGGGCGGGTAATGAAAAACTGTTTTTT.

This clonotype was recorded a few times. In DNA, the CDR3 is TGCGCCAGCAGCTTGAATAGGGAAAATCAGCCCCAGCATTTT. The encoded protein is CASSLNRENQPQHF. The gene calls are TRBV5-1 and TRBJ1-5; D gene uncertain. This CDR3 is built from 14 residues. Trimming left V 1 base short and J 4 bases short, with 9 bases between. The germline V gene encodes CDR1 SGHRS and CDR2 YFSETQ. Variable domain in full (rest from reference TRBV5-1 and TRBJ1-5): KAGVTQTPRYLIKTRGQQVTLSCSPISGHRSVSWYQQTPGQGLQFLFEYFSETQRNKGNFPGRFSGRQFSNSRSEMNVSTLELGDSALYLCASSLNRENQPQHFGDGTRLSIL.

The chain joins TRBV30 to TRBJ2-5; TRBD2 might be the D (5 bases). Germline assignment: CDR1 GTSNPN and CDR2 SVGIG (reference sequence). V lost 0 bases and J lost 2, with 7 bases in between. The CDR3 is made up of 13 amino acids. This CDR3 reads CAWSVGGQETQYF. For the CDR3, the DNA is TGTGCCTGGAGTGTAGGAGGTCAAGAGACCCAGTACTTC.

The chain employs TRBV6-2 or TRBV6-3 and TRBJ2-7, with D perhaps matching TRBD1 (5 bases). Germline CDR1 MNHEY, CDR2 SVGEGT. The CDR3 is 11 residues long. Trimming pared 7 bases from V and 6 bases from J, leaving 10 bases between. The CDR3 here is CASTDSFEQYF. Written as DNA, the CDR3 is TGTGCCAGCACCGACAGTTTCGAGCAGTACTTC.

V gene TRBV5-1 combines with J gene TRBJ2-2; D is unresolved. The V end was cut by 4 bases, the J end by 0 bases, with 7 bases between. CDR3 length: 14 residues. Germline values: CDR1 SGHRS, CDR2 YFSETQ. The chain's CDR3 is CASSPTPNTGELFF. Here the CDR3 DNA reads TGCGCCAGCAGCCCGACACCGAACACCGGGGAGCTGTTTTTT.

The chain is built from TRBV2 and TRBJ2-5; a weak D match, TRBD2 (6 bases). V gave up 1 base and J gave up 6 bases, with 9 bases separating them. The CDR3 has 13 amino acids. Germline loops: CDR1 SNHLY, CDR2 FYNNEI. The CDR3 sequence: CASSEEGRQTQYF. For the CDR3, the DNA is TGTGCCAGCAGTGAAGAAGGGAGGCAGACCCAGTACTTC.

The J gene is TRBJ1-2, the V gene TRBV5-1; weak D call: TRBD1 (6 bases). The CDR3 runs to 14 residues. Germline V CDR1 and CDR2: SGHRS, YFSETQ. Trimming shortened V by 0 bases and J by 7 bases, and 13 bases separated the two germline ends. This CDR3 is CASSLEVQGSGYTF. The CDR3 bases are TGCGCCAGCAGCTTGGAAGTACAGGGTAGTGGCTACACCTTC.

The chain links TRBV12-3 or TRBV12-4 to TRBJ1-4, with D possibly being TRBD1 (6 bases). CDR3 length: 17 residues. Trimming pared 3 bases from V and 0 bases from J, leaving 14 bases between. CDR3 in amino acids: CASSFQGGSATNEKLFF. The CDR3 coding sequence is TGTGCCAGCAGTTTTCAAGGGGGATCCGCAACTAATGAAAAACTGTTTTTT.

The gene calls are TRBV6-1 and TRBJ2-1; 7 bases agree with TRBD1. Germline V lookup: CDR1 MNHNS, CDR2 SASEGT. J was trimmed by 4 bases and V by 4 bases; bases with no gene match: 4. This CDR3 spans 14 amino acids. The CDR3 DNA follows: TGTGCCAGCAGTGGGGGACAGACTTACAATGAGCAGTTCTTC. It translates to CASSGGQTYNEQFF.

The chain couples TRBV7-6 to TRBJ2-1, with TRBD2 identical over 13 bases. Germline V CDR1 and CDR2: SGHVS, FNYEAQ. The CDR3 has 18 amino acids. Losses at the gene ends were 5 bases for V and 8 bases for J; bases not matched to a gene: 15. Written as DNA, the CDR3 is TGTGCCAGCAGCCCGACCCCGACTAGCGGGAGGATATGGTATGAGCAGTTCTTC. Its translation is CASSPTPTSGRIWYEQFF.

This clonotype appeared a few times. The rearrangement joins TRBV7-8 to TRBJ2-3, with D perhaps TRBD1 (6 bases). V lost 6 bases to trimming and J lost 0 bases, with 13 bases between them. Germline V lookup: CDR1 SGHVS, CDR2 FQNEAQ. This CDR3 contains 15 residues. Here the CDR3 reads CASSSWTESTDTQYF. The CDR3 DNA reads TGTGCCAGCAGTTCCTGGACAGAGAGCACAGATACGCAGTATTTT.

As to this clonotype: Sequence at one end of the junction differs from germline and may be a read error. The V call is TRBV4-1, the J call TRBJ2-1; either TRBD1 or TRBD2 may supply D (6 bases each). Germline CDR1 and CDR2: MGHRA and YSYEKL. The CDR3 length is 15 residues. The CDR3: CASGYPGGSNNEQFF. The CDR3 DNA reads TGCGCCAGCGGCTACCCCGGGGGCTCCAACAATGAGCAGTTCTTC.

The V gene is TRBV20-1, the J gene TRBJ2-1; D uncertain. The length of the CDR3 is 12 residues. Trimming stripped 2 bases from V and 4 bases from J, with 6 bases between. Germline V gene data show CDR1 as DFQATT and CDR2 as SNEGSKA (reference sequence). The CDR3 here is CSARSGYNEQFF. As DNA, the CDR3 is TGCAGTGCTAGAAGTGGGTACAATGAGCAGTTCTTC.

This sequence joins TRBV4-1 and TRBJ2-6; 7 bases are shared with TRBD2. This CDR3 contains 16 residues. The trim removed 6 bases at V and 0 bases at J, leaving 5 bases unmatched. Germline CDR1 MGHRA, CDR2 YSYEKL. The CDR3 region has the DNA TGCGCCAGCAGTTGGAGCGGGACCTCTGGGGCCAACGTCCTGACTTTC. Encoded protein: CASSWSGTSGANVLTF.

This clonotype showed up just a few times. The chain couples TRBV7-2 to TRBJ2-1; TRBD1 matches 7 bases. V trimming: 1 base; J trimming: 10 bases; junction bases outside the gene matches: 13. CDR3 length: 16 residues. Germline assignment: CDR1 SGHTA and CDR2 FQGNSA. CDR3 protein: CASSLDGPRQGNEQFF. CDR3 in DNA: TGTGCCAGCAGCTTAGATGGACCTCGACAGGGAAACGAGCAGTTCTTC.

There are a few counts of this clonotype. The chain employs TRBV5-1 and TRBJ2-7, with D possibly matching TRBD1 (5 bases). V lost 3 bases, J lost 0 bases, and 10 bases lay in between. Germline V lookup: CDR1 SGHRS, CDR2 YFSETQ. The CDR3 has 14 residues. The CDR3 sequence: CASSWLTDSYEQYF. In DNA, the CDR3 is TGCGCCAGCAGCTGGTTGACAGACTCCTACGAGCAGTACTTC.

V gene TRBV12-3 or TRBV12-4 combines with J gene TRBJ2-3, with D unclear. This CDR3 comprises 16 residues. V gave up 0 bases and J gave up 1 base, with 11 bases separating them. CDR3 loop: CASSLAQQYRTDTQYF. CDR3 DNA: TGTGCCAGCAGTTTAGCGCAACAGTACCGCACAGATACGCAGTATTTT.

This clonotype was detected only once. The V and J genes are TRBV18 and TRBJ1-1; TRBD1 is a possible D gene (6 bases). Between the trimmed V and J ends, which lost 3 bases and 6 bases, there was a span of 20 bases. The CDR3 runs 16 residues. The germline V gene encodes CDR1 KGHSH and CDR2 LQKENI. CDR3 protein: CASSPELWGARSEAFF. CDR3 coding DNA: TGTGCCAGCTCACCGGAATTATGGGGGGCGAGGTCTGAAGCTTTCTTT.

This clonotype was detected only a few times. The rearrangement joins TRBV11-2 to TRBJ2-3; the match to TRBD2 covers 13 bases. The V gene end was trimmed by 4 bases and the J gene end by 4 bases; junction bases not matched to a gene: 5. This CDR3 is 16 amino acids long. Per the germline V gene, CDR1 is SGHAT and CDR2 is FQNNGV. The CDR3 is CASSSRTSGSPDTQYF. The CDR3 bases are TGTGCCAGCAGCTCGAGGACTAGCGGGAGTCCAGATACGCAGTATTTT.

The V call is TRBV24-1, the J call TRBJ1-2; D gene ambiguous. The CDR3 is 13 residues long. CDR1 and CDR2 from the germline V gene are KGHDR and SFDVKD. Trimming took 4 bases from V and 5 from J, leaving 10 bases between them. CDR3 amino acids: CATSDPNGYGYTF. The CDR3 DNA reads as TGTGCCACCAGTGACCCGAACGGGTATGGCTACACCTTC.

The chain employs TRBV7-9 and TRBJ2-1; 8 bases fit TRBD2. The CDR3 consists of 16 residues. The V gene's germline CDR1 is SEHNR and CDR2 FQNEAQ (reference sequence). The ends lost 0 bases at V and 4 bases at J; junction bases unmatched: 5. DNA of the CDR3: TGTGCCAGCAGCTTAGCGCTTAGCGGGACTTACAATGAGCAGTTCTTC. Protein sequence: CASSLALSGTYNEQFF.